A single sample is the source of the 3 T cell receptor beta chains below, sequenced in a study of shared clonotypes between healthy human individuals. Profiling relied on immunoSEQ multiplex PCR, and the TCRdb table lists in-frame clones only, not all of them. This sample has about 450,000 clones, with 79% found just once. The sample was PBMCs. These TCRs come from a woman aged 40 to 50 in good health. Some clones in this sample may be carry-over from other donors' samples.

The rearrangement uses TRBV5-4 and TRBJ2-3; no definite D call. V was pared by 0 bases and J by 1 base, with 9 bases between. This CDR3 is built from 15 residues. Germline V gene data show CDR1 as SGHNT and CDR2 as YYREEE (reference sequence). CDR3 region: CASSLASTRTDTQYF. The DNA of the CDR3 is TGTGCCAGCAGCTTGGCCTCGACTCGCACAGATACGCAGTATTTT.

This clone has a single count. This chain links TRBV7-9 with TRBJ2-7, with D maybe TRBD2 (5 bases). The CDR3 is 14 amino acids. Between the trimmed V and J ends, which lost 1 base and 5 bases, there was a span of 12 bases. In germline, CDR1 is SEHNR, CDR2 FQNEAQ (reference sequence). This CDR3 is CASSLVESGNEQYF. DNA for the CDR3: TGTGCCAGCAGCTTAGTGGAGTCCGGGAACGAGCAGTACTTC. Drawing the rest from reference TRBV7-9 and TRBJ2-7, the complete variable domain is DTGVSQNPRHKITKRGQNVTFRCDPISEHNRLYWYRQTLGQGPEFLTYFQNEAQLEKSRLLSDRFSAERPKGSFSTLEIQRTEQGDSAMYLCASSLVESGNEQYFGPGTRLTVT.

The rearrangement joins TRBV27 to TRBJ2-7, with 7 bases that match TRBD2. This CDR3 contains 13 residues. The junction had 6 bases not matched to a gene; V was cut back by 7 bases and J by 3 bases. Germline values: CDR1 MNHEY, CDR2 SMNVEV (reference sequence). The CDR3 sequence is CASTSRTSYEQYF. The CDR3 nucleotides are TGTGCCAGCACTTCTAGGACTAGCTACGAGCAGTACTTC.